The following is a T cell receptor beta chain sequence with its context. CDR3 length: 14 amino acids. V was clipped by 3 bases and J by 5 bases; unmatched bases: 4. Looked up from germline, CDR1 is SGHTA and CDR2 is FQGNSA. The entry originates in a study of T cell changes during pregnancy in multiple sclerosis. Sequenced by immunoSEQ multiplex PCR; TCRdb stores in-frame clones only, minus some. In the table there are about 56,000 clones, approximately 89% of which are singletons. This TCR was sampled from a female donor with multiple sclerosis, enrolled in a pregnancy study. This chain connects TRBV7-2 to TRBJ2-5; 9 bases match TRBD2. Sequencing was performed on peripheral blood, taken after pregnancy. This chain's CDR3 is CASSFSGGEETQYF. CDR3 nucleotides: TGTGCCAGCAGCTTTAGCGGGGGAGAGGAGACCCAGTACTTC.